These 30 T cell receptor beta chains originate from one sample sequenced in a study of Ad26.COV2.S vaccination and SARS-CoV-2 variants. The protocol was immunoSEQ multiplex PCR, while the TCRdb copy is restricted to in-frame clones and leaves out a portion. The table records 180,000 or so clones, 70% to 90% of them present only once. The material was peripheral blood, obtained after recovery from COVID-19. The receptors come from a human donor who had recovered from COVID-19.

CDR3 in amino acids: CSASDNSEAFF. The CDR3 DNA follows: TGCAGTGCATCGGACAACTCTGAAGCTTTCTTT. The genes are TRBV20-1 and TRBJ1-1, with D perhaps matching TRBD1 (5 bases). The CDR3 contains 11 residues. V was pared by 6 bases and J by 6 bases, with 11 bases between. Germline V lookup: CDR1 DFQATT, CDR2 SNEGSKA (reference sequence).

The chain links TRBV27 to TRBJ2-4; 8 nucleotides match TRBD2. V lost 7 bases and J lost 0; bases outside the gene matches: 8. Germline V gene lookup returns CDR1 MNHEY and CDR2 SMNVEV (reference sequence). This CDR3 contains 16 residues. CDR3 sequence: CASTERGTLAKNIQYF. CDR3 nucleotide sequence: TGTGCCAGCACAGAGCGGGGGACACTAGCCAAAAACATTCAGTACTTC.

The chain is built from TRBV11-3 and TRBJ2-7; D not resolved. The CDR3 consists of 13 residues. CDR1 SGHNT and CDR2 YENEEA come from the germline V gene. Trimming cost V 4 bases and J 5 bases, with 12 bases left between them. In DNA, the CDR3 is TGTGCCAGCAGCTCTTCCAGAGCCCACGAGCAGTACTTC. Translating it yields CASSSSRAHEQYF.

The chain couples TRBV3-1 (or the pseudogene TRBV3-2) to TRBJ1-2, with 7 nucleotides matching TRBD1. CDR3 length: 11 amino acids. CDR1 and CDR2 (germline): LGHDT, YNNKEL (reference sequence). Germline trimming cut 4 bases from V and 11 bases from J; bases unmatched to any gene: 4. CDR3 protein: CASSRLDRYTF. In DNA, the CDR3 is TGTGCCAGCAGCCGACTGGACAGGTACACCTTC.

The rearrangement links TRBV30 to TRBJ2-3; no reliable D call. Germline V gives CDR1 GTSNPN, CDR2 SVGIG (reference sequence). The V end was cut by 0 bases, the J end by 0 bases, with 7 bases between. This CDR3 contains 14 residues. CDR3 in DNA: TGTGCCTGGAGTGTTGGGTCCAGCACAGATACGCAGTATTTT. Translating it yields CAWSVGSSTDTQYF.

CDR3 region: CASSINNEQFF. DNA of the CDR3: TGTGCCAGTAGTATTAACAATGAGCAGTTCTTC. The chain combines TRBV19 with TRBJ2-1; D ambiguous. The CDR3 spans 11 residues. Trimming took off 3 bases at V and 5 bases at J, with 2 bases between the two ends. Germline values: CDR1 LNHDA, CDR2 SQIVND (reference sequence).

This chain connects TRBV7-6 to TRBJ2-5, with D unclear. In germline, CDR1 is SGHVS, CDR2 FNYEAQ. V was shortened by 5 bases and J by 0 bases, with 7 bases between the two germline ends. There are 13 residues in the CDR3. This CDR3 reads CASSRAHQETQYF. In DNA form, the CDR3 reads TGTGCCAGCAGCCGGGCCCACCAAGAGACCCAGTACTTC.

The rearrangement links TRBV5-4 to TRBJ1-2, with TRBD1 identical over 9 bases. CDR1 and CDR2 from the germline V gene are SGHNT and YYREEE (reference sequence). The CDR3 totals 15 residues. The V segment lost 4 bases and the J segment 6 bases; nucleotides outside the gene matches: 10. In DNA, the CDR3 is TGTGCCAGCAGCCCGGGGACAGGGCTCCCTCATGGCTACACCTTC. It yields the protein CASSPGTGLPHGYTF.

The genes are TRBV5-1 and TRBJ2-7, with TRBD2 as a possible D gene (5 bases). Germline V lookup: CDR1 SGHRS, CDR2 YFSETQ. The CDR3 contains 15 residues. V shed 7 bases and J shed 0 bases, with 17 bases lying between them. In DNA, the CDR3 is TGCGCCAGCGCCCGAGGGATCGAGAGCTCCTACGAGCAGTACTTC. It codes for CASARGIESSYEQYF.

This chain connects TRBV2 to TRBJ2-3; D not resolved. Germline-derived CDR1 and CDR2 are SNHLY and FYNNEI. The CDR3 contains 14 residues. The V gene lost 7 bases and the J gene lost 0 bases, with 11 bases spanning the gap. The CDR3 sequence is CASNGGTSTDTQYF. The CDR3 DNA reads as TGTGCCAGCAACGGCGGAACTAGCACAGATACGCAGTATTTT. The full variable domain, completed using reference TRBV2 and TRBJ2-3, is EPEVTQTPSHQVTQMGQEVILRCVPISNHLYFYWYRQILGQKVEFLVSFYNNEISEKSEIFDDQFSVERPDGSNFTLKIRSTKLEDSAMYFCASNGGTSTDTQYFGPGTRLTVL.

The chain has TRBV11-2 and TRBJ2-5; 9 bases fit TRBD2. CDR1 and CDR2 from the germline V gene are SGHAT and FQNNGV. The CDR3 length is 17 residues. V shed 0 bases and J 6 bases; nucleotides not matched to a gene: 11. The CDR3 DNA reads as TGTGCCAGCAGCTTAGATCAGGGTAGCGGGAGTCGGAAGACCCAGTACTTC. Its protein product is CASSLDQGSGSRKTQYF.

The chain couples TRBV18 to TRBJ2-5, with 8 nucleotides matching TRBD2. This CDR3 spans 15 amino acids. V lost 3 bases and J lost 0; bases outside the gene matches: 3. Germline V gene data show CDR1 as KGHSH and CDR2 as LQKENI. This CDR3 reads CASSPMGLDQETQYF. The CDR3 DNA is TGTGCCAGCTCACCCATGGGACTAGACCAAGAGACCCAGTACTTC.

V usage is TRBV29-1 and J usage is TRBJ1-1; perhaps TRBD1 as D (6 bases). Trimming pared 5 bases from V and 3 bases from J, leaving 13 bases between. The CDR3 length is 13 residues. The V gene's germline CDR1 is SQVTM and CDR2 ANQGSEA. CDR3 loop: CSVSSDRYTEAFF. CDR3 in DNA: TGCAGCGTTTCCTCGGACAGATACACTGAAGCTTTCTTT.

The CDR3 bases are TGTGCCAGCAGTAGGGACAGAGAGGCTTTCTTT. Protein product: CASSRDREAFF. The rearrangement links TRBV28 to TRBJ1-1; 7 bases align to TRBD1. Per the germline V gene, CDR1 is MDHEN and CDR2 is SYDVKM. The CDR3 runs to 11 residues. V trimming: 5 bases; J trimming: 11 bases; junction bases outside the gene matches: 5.

CDR3 in DNA: TGCGCCAGCAGCCAATATAACAATGAGCAGTTCTTC. Residues: CASSQYNNEQFF. The gene calls are TRBV4-1 and TRBJ2-1, with D uncertain. The germline CDR1 and CDR2 sequences are MGHRA and YSYEKL. The length of the CDR3 is 12 residues. Trimming removed 2 bases at V and 5 bases at J, with 4 bases between.

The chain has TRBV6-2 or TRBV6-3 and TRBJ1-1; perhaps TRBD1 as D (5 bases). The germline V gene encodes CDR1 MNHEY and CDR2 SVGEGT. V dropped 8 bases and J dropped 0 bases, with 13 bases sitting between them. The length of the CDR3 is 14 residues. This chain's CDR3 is CASCSGLLNTEAFF. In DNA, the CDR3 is TGTGCCAGCTGTTCGGGACTCTTGAACACTGAAGCTTTCTTT.

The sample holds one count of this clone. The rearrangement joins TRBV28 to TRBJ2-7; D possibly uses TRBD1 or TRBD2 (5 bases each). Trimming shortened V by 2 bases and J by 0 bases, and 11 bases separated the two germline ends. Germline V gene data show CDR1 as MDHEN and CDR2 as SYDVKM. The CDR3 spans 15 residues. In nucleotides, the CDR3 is TGTGCCAGCAGTTTACCCGGGACGAGCTCCTACGAGCAGTACTTC. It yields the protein CASSLPGTSSYEQYF.

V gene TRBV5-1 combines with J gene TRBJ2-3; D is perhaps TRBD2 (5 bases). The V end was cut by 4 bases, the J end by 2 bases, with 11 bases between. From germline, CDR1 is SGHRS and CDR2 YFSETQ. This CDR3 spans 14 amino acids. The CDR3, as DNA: TGCGCCAGCAGCGGGGAGCCGGTCACAGATACGCAGTATTTT. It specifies CASSGEPVTDTQYF.

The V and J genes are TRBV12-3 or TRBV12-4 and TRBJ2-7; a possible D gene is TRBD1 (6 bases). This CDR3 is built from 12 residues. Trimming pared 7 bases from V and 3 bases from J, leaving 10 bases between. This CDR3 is CASNQGSYEQYF. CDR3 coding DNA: TGTGCCAGCAACCAGGGGAGCTACGAGCAGTACTTC.

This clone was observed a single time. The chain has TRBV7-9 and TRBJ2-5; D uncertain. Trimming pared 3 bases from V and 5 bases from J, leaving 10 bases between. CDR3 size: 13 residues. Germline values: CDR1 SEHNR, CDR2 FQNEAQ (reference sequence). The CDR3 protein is CASSFQGRETQYF. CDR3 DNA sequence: TGTGCCAGCAGCTTTCAAGGGCGGGAGACCCAGTACTTC.

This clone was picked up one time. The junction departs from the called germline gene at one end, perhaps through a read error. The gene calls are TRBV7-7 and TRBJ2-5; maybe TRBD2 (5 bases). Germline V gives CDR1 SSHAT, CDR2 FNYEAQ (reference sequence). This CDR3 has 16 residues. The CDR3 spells CASSLAAGYGGETQYF. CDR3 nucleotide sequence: TGTGCTAGCAGCTTAGCCGCGGGTTATGGCGGAGAGACCCAGTACTTC.

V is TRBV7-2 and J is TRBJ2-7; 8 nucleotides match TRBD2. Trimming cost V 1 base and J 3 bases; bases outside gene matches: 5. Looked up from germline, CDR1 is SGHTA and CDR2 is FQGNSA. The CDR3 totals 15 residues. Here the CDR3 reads CASSLGKTSDYEQYF. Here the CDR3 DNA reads TGTGCCAGCAGCTTAGGCAAGACTAGCGACTACGAGCAGTACTTC.

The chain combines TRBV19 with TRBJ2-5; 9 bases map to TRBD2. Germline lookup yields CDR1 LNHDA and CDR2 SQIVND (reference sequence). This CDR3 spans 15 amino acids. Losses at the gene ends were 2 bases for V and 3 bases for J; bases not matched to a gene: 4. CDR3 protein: CASSISASGKETQYF. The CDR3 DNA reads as TGTGCCAGTAGTATAAGCGCTAGCGGGAAAGAGACCCAGTACTTC.

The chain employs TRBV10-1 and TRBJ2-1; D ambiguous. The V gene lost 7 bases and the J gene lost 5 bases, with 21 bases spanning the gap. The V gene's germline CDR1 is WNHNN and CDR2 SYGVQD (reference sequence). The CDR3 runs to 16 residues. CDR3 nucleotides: TGCGCCAGCACCCAAACCGTAGCACCGAGCAACAATGAGCAGTTCTTC. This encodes CASTQTVAPSNNEQFF.

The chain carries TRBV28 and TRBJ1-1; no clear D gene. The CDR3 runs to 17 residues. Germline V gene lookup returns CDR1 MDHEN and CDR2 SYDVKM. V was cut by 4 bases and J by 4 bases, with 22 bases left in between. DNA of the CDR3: TGTGCCAGCAGTTACCCCCTACCCGGGAGCTTCCTCACTGAAGCTTTCTTT. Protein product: CASSYPLPGSFLTEAFF. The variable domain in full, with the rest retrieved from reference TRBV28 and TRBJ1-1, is DVKVTQSSRYLVKRTGEKVFLECVQDMDHENMFWYRQDPGLGLRLIYFSYDVKMKEKGDIPEGYSVSREKKERFSLILESASTNQTSMYLCASSYPLPGSFLTEAFFGQGTRLTVV.

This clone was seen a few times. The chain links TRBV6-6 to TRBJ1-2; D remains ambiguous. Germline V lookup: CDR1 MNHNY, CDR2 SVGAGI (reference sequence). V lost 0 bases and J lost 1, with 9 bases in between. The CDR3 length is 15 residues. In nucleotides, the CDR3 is TGTGCCAGCAGTTACTCGCAAGGGTATAACTATGGCTACACCTTC. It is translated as CASSYSQGYNYGYTF.

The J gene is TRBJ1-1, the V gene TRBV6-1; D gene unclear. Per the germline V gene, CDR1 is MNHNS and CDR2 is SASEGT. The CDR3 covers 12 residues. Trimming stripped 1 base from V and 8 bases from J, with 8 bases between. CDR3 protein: CASSEVGEEAFF. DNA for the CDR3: TGTGCCAGCAGTGAAGTTGGGGAAGAAGCTTTCTTT.

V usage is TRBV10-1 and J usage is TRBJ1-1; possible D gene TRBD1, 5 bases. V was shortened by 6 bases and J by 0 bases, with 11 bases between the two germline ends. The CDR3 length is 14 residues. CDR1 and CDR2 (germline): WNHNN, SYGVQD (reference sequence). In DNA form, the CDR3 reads TGCGCCAGCAGCCCAGGGTGGCTGAACACTGAAGCTTTCTTT. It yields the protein CASSPGWLNTEAFF.

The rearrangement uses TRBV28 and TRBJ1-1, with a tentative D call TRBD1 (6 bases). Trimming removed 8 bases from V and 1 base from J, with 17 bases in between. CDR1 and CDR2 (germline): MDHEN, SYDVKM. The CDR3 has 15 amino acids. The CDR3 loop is CASSWVGGQNTEAFF. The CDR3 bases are TGTGCCAGCTCCTGGGTTGGGGGCCAGAACACTGAAGCTTTCTTT.

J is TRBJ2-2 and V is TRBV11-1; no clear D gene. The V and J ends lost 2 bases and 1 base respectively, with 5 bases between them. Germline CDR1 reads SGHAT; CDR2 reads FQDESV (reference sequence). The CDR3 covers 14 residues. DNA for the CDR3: TGTGCCAGCAGCTTAAACAAGAACACCGGGGAGCTGTTTTTT. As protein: CASSLNKNTGELFF.